The rows below give T cell receptor beta chains drawn from one sample of a study of beta chain features in type 1 diabetes. This table comes from immunoSEQ multiplex PCR, and its TCRdb copy is limited to in-frame clones, with some not included. The repertoire holds 20,000 to 30,000 clones, with approximately 69% as singletons. The sample was Tregs from blood. The source of these receptors is a man aged 18 to 35 with type 1 diabetes. Both conserved end residues are part of each CDR3. Each record gives: V gene, D gene, clone size, J gene, CDR3 DNA, CDR3 protein. A D gene is named only where the DNA matches it firmly. Size is omitted from some rows. Given values are once, few, many or a class for expanded clones.

v_gene: TRBV6-5
d_gene: TRBD1
abundance: .
j_gene: TRBJ2-2
CDR3nt: TGTGCCAGCAGTGAACAGGGGGGCACCGGGGAGCTGTTTTTT
CDR3aa: CASSEQGGTGELFF

v_gene: TRBV7-2
d_gene: .
abundance: once
j_gene: TRBJ2-5
CDR3nt: TGTGCCAGCAGCTTAGCGGGGGCGAAAGAGACCCAGTACTTC
CDR3aa: CASSLAGAKETQYF

v_gene: TRBV18
d_gene: TRBD2
abundance: .
j_gene: TRBJ2-3
CDR3nt: TGTGCCAGCTCATCGCAGGGAGGGGCAGATACGCAGTATTTT
CDR3aa: CASSSQGGADTQYF

v_gene: TRBV10-3
d_gene: TRBD1
abundance: .
j_gene: TRBJ2-7
CDR3nt: TGTGCCATCAGCGGACCGGGACAGGGACTCTACGAGCAGTACTTC
CDR3aa: CAISGPGQGLYEQYF

v_gene: TRBV30
d_gene: .
abundance: .
j_gene: TRBJ2-5
CDR3nt: TGTGCCTGGGGAAGAGGGACCCAGTACTTC
CDR3aa: CAWGRGTQYF

v_gene: TRBV5-8
d_gene: TRBD1
abundance: .
j_gene: TRBJ1-5
CDR3nt: TGTGCCAGCAGCTTGCAAGGGGGCAGCCAGCCCCAGCATTTT
CDR3aa: CASSLQGGSQPQHF

v_gene: TRBV5-1
d_gene: .
abundance: .
j_gene: TRBJ2-7
CDR3nt: TGCGCCACGCGGGACCAGAGCTCCTACGAGCAGTACTTC
CDR3aa: CATRDQSSYEQYF

v_gene: TRBV7-2
d_gene: TRBD2
abundance: .
j_gene: TRBJ2-5
CDR3nt: TGTGCCAGCAGCCCTCGGCGGGGGGGCTTAGAGGAGACCCAGTACTTC
CDR3aa: CASSPRRGGLEETQYF

v_gene: TRBV6-6
d_gene: .
abundance: .
j_gene: TRBJ2-6
CDR3nt: TGTGCCAGCAGTGTATATCGCTCTGGGGCCAACGTCCTGACTTTC
CDR3aa: CASSVYRSGANVLTF

v_gene: TRBV28
d_gene: TRBD1
abundance: .
j_gene: TRBJ1-2
CDR3nt: TGTGCCAGCAGCCGCGTAGGACAGGGGGAGGACGACTACACCTTC
CDR3aa: CASSRVGQGEDDYTF

v_gene: TRBV29-1
d_gene: .
abundance: few
j_gene: TRBJ1-4
CDR3nt: TGCAGCGTTGTGTTGCAGGGCATAGCAAAACTGTTTTTT
CDR3aa: CSVVLQGIAKLFF

v_gene: TRBV13
d_gene: .
abundance: .
j_gene: TRBJ2-7
CDR3nt: TGTGCCAGCAGCAAAGGGGGGGACGGCTCCTACGAGCAGTACTTC
CDR3aa: CASSKGGDGSYEQYF

v_gene: TRBV30
d_gene: TRBD2
abundance: once
j_gene: TRBJ2-1
CDR3nt: TGTGCCTGGACTATAGCGGGAGGGATTTACAATGAGCAGTTCTTC
CDR3aa: CAWTIAGGIYNEQFF

v_gene: TRBV7-2
d_gene: .
abundance: .
j_gene: TRBJ2-1
CDR3nt: TGTGCCAGCAGCCGGTTAGACTACAATGAGCAGTTCTTC
CDR3aa: CASSRLDYNEQFF